This T cell receptor beta chain comes out of a study of tumor-infiltrating lymphocytes in primary liver carcinoma. Whole-study findings and limits: For tumor-adjacent and tumor-blood pairs, overlap was less than that seen for tumor region pairs.

Co-extracted RNA and DNA came from about 20-30 mg of unsorted bulk tissue. Surgical resection served as treatment for the primary liver carcinoma of these patients. The CDR3 length is 14 residues. Germline-derived CDR1 and CDR2 are LGHNA and YNFKEQ. The template, roughly 550 ng total RNA, yielded TCR beta cDNA made with a constant-region primer. Libraries for TCR beta were built through three nested multiplex PCR rounds, which together made up a slightly modified ARM-PCR procedure. Rounds one and two of PCR, each of 9 to 11 cycles, were primed with TRBV1-TRBV30 forward primers and a C-beta reverse primer. TCRdb analysed the multiplex PCR reads with MiXCR anew, one entry per CDR3 protein. The table records about 44,000 distinct CDR3 sequences, around 75% of them present only once. Worth noting for this clonotype: Its target is unknown. Sequence at one end of the junction differs from germline and may be a read error.

The TCR originated in a woman aged 30 to 39 with primary liver carcinoma and hepatitis B virus infection. The V call is TRBV4-2, the J call TRBJ2-7; the D gene is possibly TRBD2 (5 bases). Material: tumor-adjacent normal liver tissue. CDR3 nucleotide sequence: TGTGCCAGCAGCCATGGGTACCTAGACTACGAGCAGCACTTC. Translated: CASSHGYLDYEQHF.